These T cell receptor beta chains were read from a single sample in a study of T cell responses to AZD1222 COVID-19 vaccine. Libraries were prepared by immunoSEQ multiplex PCR; TCRdb keeps only in-frame clonotypes and omits some of them. The sample shows 150,000 to 200,000 clones, around nine tenths of them seen only once. The source material was peripheral blood, sampled on day 0 of AZD1222 vaccination. Source of these receptors: an adult in good health. Each CDR3 is given with its conserved first and last residue. Fields, in order: V gene, D gene, clone size, J gene, CDR3 DNA, CDR3 protein. D genes are given only for firm matches. Only part of the rows carry a size: once, few, many, or a class if the clone is expanded.

>TRBV6-1|TRBD1|-|TRBJ2-2
TGTGCCAGCAGTGCCATCTGGACAGGGGGAAACACCGGGGAGCTGTTTTTT
CASSAIWTGGNTGELFF
>TRBV30|TRBD1|-|TRBJ1-2
TGTGCCTGGAGTCAGACAGGGGCCAATGGCTACACCTTC
CAWSQTGANGYTF
>TRBV2|-|-|TRBJ2-1
TGTGCCAGCAGTGAAGTTGACAATGAGCAGTTCTTC
CASSEVDNEQFF
>TRBV7-9|-|-|TRBJ1-5
TGTGCCAGCAGCCCCTGGGGGGGTCTGGGGAGCAATCAGCCCCAGCATTTT
CASSPWGGLGSNQPQHF
>TRBV28|TRBD1|-|TRBJ2-2
TGTGCCAGCAGTTTTAACGGACAGGGACGTAACACCGGGGAGCTGTTTTTT
CASSFNGQGRNTGELFF
>TRBV19|TRBD1|-|TRBJ1-6
TGTGCCAGTAGCCCCAGGACAGGAAATTCACCCCTCCACTTT
CASSPRTGNSPLHF
>TRBV24-1|-|-|TRBJ2-5
TGTGCCACCAGTGCCGTGGCGGGTTCGGGGACCCAGTACTTC
CATSAVAGSGTQYF
>TRBV5-6|-|-|TRBJ1-1
TGTGCCAGCAGCTTGGTAGGGGGGACTAACACTGAAGCTTTCTTT
CASSLVGGTNTEAFF
>TRBV6-4|-|-|TRBJ2-2
TGTGCCAGCAGTGACGGGATCGGGGAGCTGTTTTTT
CASSDGIGELFF
>TRBV5-1|TRBD2|-|TRBJ2-7
TGCGCCAGCAGCCTAGGGACTAGCGGGAGGTCCTACGAGCAGTACTTC
CASSLGTSGRSYEQYF
>TRBV6-6|-|-|TRBJ2-7
TGTGCCAGCAGTTACGGATCTGGCCGCTCCTACGAGCAGTACTTC
CASSYGSGRSYEQYF
>TRBV11-2|-|-|TRBJ2-7
TGTGCCAGCAGCTTAGGCAGGAAGGCGGACGAGCAGTACTTC
CASSLGRKADEQYF
>TRBV6-5|TRBD1|-|TRBJ1-5
TGTGCCAGCAGTTACTCGGCAGGGGGCGTTCAGCCCCAGCATTTT
CASSYSAGGVQPQHF
>TRBV18|-|-|TRBJ1-6
TGTGCCAGCTCACCACCGCAGGGAGCCAATTCACCCCTCCACTTT
CASSPPQGANSPLHF
>TRBV21-1|-|-|TRBJ2-5
TGTGCCAGCAGTAACAGCTTACAAGAGACCCAGTACTTC
CASSNSLQETQYF
>TRBV29-1|-|-|TRBJ2-2
TGCAGCGTTGCCTCGTCAGGTAGCACCGGGGAGCTGTTTTTT
CSVASSGSTGELFF
>TRBV6-1|-|-|TRBJ2-1
TGTGCCAGCAGTGATCCCCCTAAAGTCTCCTACAATGAGCAGTTCTTC
CASSDPPKVSYNEQFF
>TRBV5-6|-|once|TRBJ2-7
TGTGCCAGCGATGGCAGGGATATGATCGACGAGCAGTACTTC
CASDGRDMIDEQYF
>TRBV5-1|TRBD1|-|TRBJ1-2
TGCGCCAGCAGCGGGGACAGATCTAACTATGGCTACACCTTC
CASSGDRSNYGYTF
>TRBV19|-|-|TRBJ1-6
TGTGCCAGTAGTCCAGACCGGAACTATAATTCACCCCTCCACTTT
CASSPDRNYNSPLHF
>TRBV5-6|-|-|TRBJ1-1
TGTGCCAGCAGTTCGACGACGGGAAACACTGAAGCTTTCTTT
CASSSTTGNTEAFF
>TRBV6-1|TRBD1|-|TRBJ2-7
TGTGCCAGCAGTGAAGCGCTTCGCGGGACAGGGGGCTCCTACGAGCAGTACTTC
CASSEALRGTGGSYEQYF
>TRBV27|TRBD1|-|TRBJ2-1
TGTGCCAGCAGTTTATCGCTCACGACAGGGCTCCCCTACAATGAGCAGTTCTTC
CASSLSLTTGLPYNEQFF
>TRBV6-5|-|-|TRBJ1-5
TGTGCCAGCAGTACGCAGGGCAATCAGCCCCAGCATTTT
CASSTQGNQPQHF
>TRBV20-1|-|-|TRBJ1-2
TGCAGTGCTACCGTCACAGGGAGCTACACCTTC
CSATVTGSYTF
>TRBV2|-|-|TRBJ2-3
TGTGCCAGCAGGAAGGAAGACTCAGGGTACACAGATACGCAGTATTTT
CASRKEDSGYTDTQYF
>TRBV20-1|-|once|TRBJ2-1
TGCAGTGCTAGTTGGTACAATGAGCAGTTCTTC
CSASWYNEQFF
>TRBV28|-|-|TRBJ1-2
TGTGCCAGCAGTTTTACCTATGGCTACACCTTC
CASSFTYGYTF
>TRBV5-1|-|few|TRBJ2-1
TGCGCCAGCAGCTTGGAGGGGGGCCTTTCCTACAATGAGCAGTTCTTC
CASSLEGGLSYNEQFF
>TRBV5-4|-|-|TRBJ2-5
TGTGCCAGCAGCTTGCCCTTGGAGACCCAGTACTTC
CASSLPLETQYF
>TRBV27|-|-|TRBJ2-2
TGTGCCAGCAGTTTATCGATGGTAGCGGCAAACACCGGGGAGCTGTTTTTT
CASSLSMVAANTGELFF
>TRBV6-4|-|-|TRBJ2-1
TGTGCCAGCAGTGACACCGGTCTGATGGTAGTAGGTGAGCAGTTCTTC
CASSDTGLMVVGEQFF
>TRBV2|-|-|TRBJ2-1
TGTGCCGGCAGACAGACCTACAATGAGCAGTTCTTC
CAGRQTYNEQFF
>TRBV13|-|-|TRBJ1-1
TGTGCCAGCAGCGTAGGGGGGATGAACACTGAAGCTTTCTTT
CASSVGGMNTEAFF
>TRBV28|-|once|TRBJ2-1
TGTGCCAGCAGCCCATACTACAATGAGCAGTTCTTC
CASSPYYNEQFF
>TRBV11-3|-|-|TRBJ2-2
TGTGCCAGCAGCTTAGAGGGGGTTATAGTAGGCACCGGGGAGCTGTTTTTT
CASSLEGVIVGTGELFF
>TRBV10-3|-|-|TRBJ1-2
TGTGCCATCAGTGAGTCCCGGACAGCAGAGTACACCTTC
CAISESRTAEYTF
>TRBV7-6|TRBD2|once|TRBJ2-2
TGTGCCAGCAGCTCTGGGGTTAGCGGGGGGCTGAACACCGGGGAGCTGTTTTTT
CASSSGVSGGLNTGELFF
>TRBV6-5|TRBD2|-|TRBJ2-1
TGTGCCAGCAGTACTGGGACTAGCGGGGCTCAGGAGCAGTTCTTC
CASSTGTSGAQEQFF
>TRBV24-1|TRBD1|-|TRBJ2-5
TGTGCCACCAGTTGGACAGGGTCGGGGACCCAGTACTTC
CATSWTGSGTQYF
>TRBV7-2|-|once|TRBJ2-1
TGTGCCAGCAGCATTACGGGGACTTCCTACAATGAGCAGTTCTTC
CASSITGTSYNEQFF
>TRBV28|-|-|TRBJ1-6
TGTGCCAGCACACCAGCCCCAGGGTTAGGTTCACCCCTCCACTTT
CASTPAPGLGSPLHF
>TRBV5-8|-|-|TRBJ1-3
TGTGCCAGCAGCTTGAACAGGGGAAACACCATATATTTT
CASSLNRGNTIYF
>TRBV4-1|-|-|TRBJ1-5
TGCGCCAGCAGCCAAGACACCGATTATAGTCAGCCCCAGCATTTT
CASSQDTDYSQPQHF
>TRBV10-2|TRBD2|once|TRBJ2-5
TGCGCCAGCAGTGGGGCAGGGAGGGGAGAGACCCAGTACTTC
CASSGAGRGETQYF
>TRBV3-1/TRBV3-2|-|-|TRBJ2-1
TGTGCCAGCAGCCAAAGGGGGGGCCCGAAGTCCAATGAGCAGTTCTTC
CASSQRGGPKSNEQFF
>TRBV4-3|TRBD2|-|TRBJ2-5
TGCGCCAGCAGCCAAGGGACTAGCGGGGGACAAGAGACCCAGTACTTC
CASSQGTSGGQETQYF
>TRBV20-1|-|-|TRBJ1-1
TGCAGTGCTAGACCCGGGGCTGAAGCTTTCTTT
CSARPGAEAFF
>TRBV11-2|TRBD2|-|TRBJ2-2
TGTGCCAGCAGCCAGACTAGCAGCCCGAACACCGGGGAGCTGTTTTTT
CASSQTSSPNTGELFF
>TRBV6-5|-|once|TRBJ1-1
TGTGCCAGCAGTTACTCGATCCAGCAAGAAGCTTTCTTT
CASSYSIQQEAFF
>TRBV28|TRBD1|-|TRBJ2-2
TGTGCCACCCTGGGGCAGGGGGCGAACACCGGGGAGCTGTTTTTT
CATLGQGANTGELFF
>TRBV30|-|-|TRBJ2-5
TGTGCCTGGAGTGGGTCTGGCAGGAGTTCGGTCCAGTACTTC
CAWSGSGRSSVQYF
>TRBV2|-|few|TRBJ2-5
TGTGCCAGCTCCCTAACGCGGGAAGAGACCCAGTACTTC
CASSLTREETQYF
>TRBV20-1|-|once|TRBJ1-4
TGCAGTGCTAGTCCGGGGGCAGGTGAAAAACTGTTTTTT
CSASPGAGEKLFF
>TRBV15|-|-|TRBJ1-1
TGTGCCACCAGCAGAGATAAAGTGGGGCCGGCAAACACTGAAGCTTTCTTT
CATSRDKVGPANTEAFF